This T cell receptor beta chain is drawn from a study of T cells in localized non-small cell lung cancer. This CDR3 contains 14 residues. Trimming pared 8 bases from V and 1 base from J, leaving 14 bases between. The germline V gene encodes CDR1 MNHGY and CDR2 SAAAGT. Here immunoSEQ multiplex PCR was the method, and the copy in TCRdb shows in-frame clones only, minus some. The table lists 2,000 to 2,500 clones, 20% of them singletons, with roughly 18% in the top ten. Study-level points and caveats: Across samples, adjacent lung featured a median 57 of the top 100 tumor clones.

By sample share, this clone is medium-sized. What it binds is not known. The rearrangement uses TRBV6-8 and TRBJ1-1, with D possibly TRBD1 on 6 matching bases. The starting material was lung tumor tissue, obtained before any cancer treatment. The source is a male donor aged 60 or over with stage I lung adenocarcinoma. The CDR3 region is CASEGGSTNTEAFF. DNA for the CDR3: TGTGCCAGCGAGGGGGGCAGCACGAACACTGAAGCTTTCTTT.